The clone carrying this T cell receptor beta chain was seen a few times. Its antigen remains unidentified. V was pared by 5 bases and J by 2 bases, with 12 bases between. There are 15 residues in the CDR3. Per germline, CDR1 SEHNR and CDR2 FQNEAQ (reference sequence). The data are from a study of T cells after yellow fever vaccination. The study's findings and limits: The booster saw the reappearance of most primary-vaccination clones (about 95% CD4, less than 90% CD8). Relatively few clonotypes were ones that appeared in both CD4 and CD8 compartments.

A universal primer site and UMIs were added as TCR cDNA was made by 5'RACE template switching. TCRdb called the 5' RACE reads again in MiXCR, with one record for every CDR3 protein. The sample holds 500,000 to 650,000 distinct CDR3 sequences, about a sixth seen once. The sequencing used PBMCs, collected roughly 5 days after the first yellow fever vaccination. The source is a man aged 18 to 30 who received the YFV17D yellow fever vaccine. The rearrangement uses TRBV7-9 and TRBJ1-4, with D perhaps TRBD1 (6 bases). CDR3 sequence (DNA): TGTGCCAGCAGCATCCAAGGGGGTACTAATGAAAAACTGTTTTTT. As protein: CASSIQGGTNEKLFF.